The 7 T cell receptor beta chains below come from one sample, sequenced in a study of identical twins. In TCRdb, the 5' RACE reads were re-called with MiXCR into one record per CDR3 protein. The sample has more than 400,000 distinct CDR3 sequences, roughly 15% seen once. This same sample was also taken into another study, of yellow fever vaccine responses in identical twins.

Material for sequencing was CD4+ T cells sorted from blood. Receptors originate from a woman between 18 and 29 years old in good health.

This clonotype was counted between two and nine times. The V and J genes are TRBV29-1 and TRBJ1-4, with 9 nucleotides matching TRBD1. J gave up 1 base and V 7 bases, and 4 bases lay outside the gene matches. CDR1 and CDR2 (germline): SQVTM, ANQGSEA. The CDR3 is 14 amino acids. CDR3 bases: TGCAGCGCAGGACAGGGGATAACTAATGAAAAACTGTTTTTT. As protein: CSAGQGITNEKLFF. Full variable domain (missing parts from reference TRBV29-1 and TRBJ1-4): SAVISQKPSRDICQRGTSLTIQCQVDSQVTMMFWYRQQPGQSLTLIATANQGSEATYESGFVIDKFPISRPNLTFSTLTVSNMSPEDSSIYLCSAGQGITNEKLFFGSGTQLSVL.

Regarding this clonotype: This may be a read error, as it is one base from a much larger clone. The rearrangement joins TRBV5-1 to TRBJ2-7; 10 nucleotides align to TRBD2. The trim removed 1 base at V and 3 bases at J, leaving 1 base unmatched. CDR3 length: 14 amino acids. CDR1 SGHRS and CDR2 YFSETQ come from the germline V gene. This chain's CDR3 is CASSLTSGIYEQYF. The CDR3 coding sequence is TGCGCCAGCAGCTTGACTAGCGGGATCTACGAGCAGTACTTC.

The V call is TRBV5-1, the J call TRBJ1-1; TRBD1 matches 7 bases. Germline assignment: CDR1 SGHRS and CDR2 YFSETQ. The ends lost 4 bases at V and 2 bases at J; junction bases unmatched: 8. The CDR3 is 15 residues long. DNA of the CDR3: TGCGCCAGCAGCCCCGGACAGGCGTTCAACACTGAAGCTTTCTTT. Translated: CASSPGQAFNTEAFF. The variable domain in full, completed from reference TRBV5-1 and TRBJ1-1, reads KAGVTQTPRYLIKTRGQQVTLSCSPISGHRSVSWYQQTPGQGLQFLFEYFSETQRNKGNFPGRFSGRQFSNSRSEMNVSTLELGDSALYLCASSPGQAFNTEAFFGQGTRLTVV.

The J gene is TRBJ2-1, the V gene TRBV2; D is possibly TRBD1 (5 bases). CDR3 size: 15 residues. The germline V and J ends were trimmed by 8 bases and 7 bases, with 21 bases remaining between them. Germline V gene lookup returns CDR1 SNHLY and CDR2 FYNNEI. Here the CDR3 reads CASPLGASPSNEQFF. The CDR3 DNA reads as TGTGCCAGCCCCCTAGGGGCGTCGCCTTCTAATGAGCAGTTCTTC. Looking up the rest from reference TRBV2 and TRBJ2-1 gives the full variable domain: EPEVTQTPSHQVTQMGQEVILRCVPISNHLYFYWYRQILGQKVEFLVSFYNNEISEKSEIFDDQFSVERPDGSNFTLKIRSTKLEDSAMYFCASPLGASPSNEQFFGPGTRLTVL.

The chain has TRBV23-1 and TRBJ2-3; D is unclear. TRBV23-1 is an ORF for which the function is uncertain. CDR3 length: 14 amino acids. The V end lost 9 bases, the J end lost 1 base, and 14 bases lay between the germline ends. CDR3 DNA: TGCGCCAGGATACGGTTCGAGGGCACAGATACGCAGTATTTT. Amino acid sequence: CARIRFEGTDTQYF.

This clonotype was found a few times. The chain has TRBV5-1 and TRBJ2-6, with a tentative D call TRBD2 (5 bases). The CDR3 contains 15 residues. V lost 4 bases and J 0 bases, leaving 8 bases between the germline ends. Germline V gives CDR1 SGHRS, CDR2 YFSETQ. The CDR3 protein is CASSPGFSGANVLTF. The CDR3 bases are TGCGCCAGCAGCCCGGGATTCTCTGGGGCCAACGTCCTGACTTTC.

This chain links TRBV2 with TRBJ2-7, with 11 bases matching TRBD2. V lost 5 bases and J lost 5; bases outside the gene matches: 5. The CDR3 length is 14 residues. Germline-derived CDR1 and CDR2 are SNHLY and FYNNEI. The CDR3 sequence is CASSILAGVNEQYF. The CDR3 DNA sequence: TGTGCCAGCAGTATACTAGCGGGAGTAAACGAGCAGTACTTC. The full variable domain, with the rest looked up from reference TRBV2 and TRBJ2-7, is EPEVTQTPSHQVTQMGQEVILRCVPISNHLYFYWYRQILGQKVEFLVSFYNNEISEKSEIFDDQFSVERPDGSNFTLKIRSTKLEDSAMYFCASSILAGVNEQYFGPGTRLTVT.